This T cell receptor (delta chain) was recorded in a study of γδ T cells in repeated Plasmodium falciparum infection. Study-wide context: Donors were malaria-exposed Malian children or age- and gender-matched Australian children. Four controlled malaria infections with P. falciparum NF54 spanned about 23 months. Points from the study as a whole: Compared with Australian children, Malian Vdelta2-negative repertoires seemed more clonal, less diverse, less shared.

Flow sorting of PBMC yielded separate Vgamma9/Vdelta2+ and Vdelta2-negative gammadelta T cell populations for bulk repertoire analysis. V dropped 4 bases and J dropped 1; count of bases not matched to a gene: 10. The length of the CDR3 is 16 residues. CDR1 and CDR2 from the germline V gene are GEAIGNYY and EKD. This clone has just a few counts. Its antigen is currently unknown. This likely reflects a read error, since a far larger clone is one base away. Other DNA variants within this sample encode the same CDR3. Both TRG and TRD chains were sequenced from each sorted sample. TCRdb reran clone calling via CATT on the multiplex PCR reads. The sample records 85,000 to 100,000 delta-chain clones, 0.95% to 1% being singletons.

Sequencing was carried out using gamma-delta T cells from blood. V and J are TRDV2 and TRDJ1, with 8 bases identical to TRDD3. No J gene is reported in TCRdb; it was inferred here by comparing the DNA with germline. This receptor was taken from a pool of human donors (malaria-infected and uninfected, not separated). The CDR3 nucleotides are TGTGCCTGTGATCGACTAGGGGATACTCGCACCGATAAACTCATCTTT. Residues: CACDRLGDTRTDKLIF.